These 31 T cell receptor beta chains came from one sample sequenced in a study of cytomegalovirus exposure and HLA in healthy donors. PCR amplification relied on 60 Vbeta primers (plus 13 Jbeta primers). Data came from immunoSEQ multiplex PCR; TCRdb stores just in-frame clones and leaves some out. The data contain around 200,000 clones, just over 75% of them singletons. The specimen was PBMCs. Source of these receptors: a woman in her sixties in good health and CMV-seropositive.

This clone was counted only a few times. This chain connects TRBV7-8 to TRBJ1-1, with a possible D match to TRBD1 (6 bases). CDR3 length: 17 residues. Germline lookup yields CDR1 SGHVS and CDR2 FQNEAQ. The V and J ends lost 6 bases and 6 bases respectively, with 26 bases between them. CDR3 protein: CASSWRGTTGGRAEAFF. In nucleotides, the CDR3 is TGTGCCAGCAGTTGGCGTGGGACGACAGGCGGGAGGGCTGAAGCTTTCTTT. Using reference TRBV7-8 and TRBJ1-1 for the parts outside the CDR3, the full variable domain is GAGVSQSPRYKVAKRGQDVALRCDPISGHVSLFWYQQALGQGPEFLTYFQNEAQLDKSGLPSDRFFAERPEGSVSTLKIQRTQQEDSAVYLCASSWRGTTGGRAEAFFGQGTRLTVV.

This clone was counted only a few times. The rearrangement links TRBV15 to TRBJ1-2; a possible D gene is TRBD1 (5 bases). CDR3 length: 12 amino acids. V dropped 3 bases and J dropped 4 bases, with 6 bases sitting between them. CDR1 and CDR2 (germline): LNHNV, YYDKDF (reference sequence). As DNA, the CDR3 is TGTGCCACCAGCAGTGACAGCTATGGCTACACCTTC. Amino acids: CATSSDSYGYTF.

This rearrangement joins TRBV27 to TRBJ1-1, with TRBD1 matching over 10 bases. The CDR3 sequence is 15 residues long. From germline, CDR1 is MNHEY and CDR2 SMNVEV (reference sequence). The V segment lost 2 bases and the J segment 4 bases; nucleotides outside the gene matches: 4. CDR3 in DNA: TGTGCCAGCAGTTTAGACAGGGGGCGCATCACTGAAGCTTTCTTT. Amino acids: CASSLDRGRITEAFF.

The V call is TRBV6-5, the J call TRBJ1-5; D uncertain. Germline CDR1 and CDR2: MNHEY and SVGAGI. The V gene lost 6 bases and the J gene lost 2 bases, with 11 bases spanning the gap. This CDR3 is 14 amino acids long. The CDR3 nucleotides read TGTGCCAGCAGCGGGGATTTTGGCAATCAGCCCCAGCATTTT. Its translation: CASSGDFGNQPQHF.

A word on this clone: Other DNA sequences in this sample translate to the same CDR3. The gene calls are TRBV6-5 and TRBJ2-7, with D possibly matching TRBD2 (6 bases). The CDR3 has 12 residues. Trimming cost V 4 bases and J 5 bases, with 9 bases left between them. In germline, CDR1 is MNHEY, CDR2 SVGAGI. CDR3 residues: CASSSPGDEQYF. CDR3 in DNA: TGTGCCAGCAGTTCCCCGGGGGACGAGCAGTACTTC.

V and J are TRBV19 and TRBJ2-7; D perhaps matches TRBD1 (6 bases). The germline V gene encodes CDR1 LNHDA and CDR2 SQIVND (reference sequence). The germline V and J ends were trimmed by 6 bases and 4 bases, with 19 bases remaining between them. CDR3 length: 15 residues. CDR3: CASRSPGHRFYEQYF. For the CDR3, the DNA is TGTGCCAGTAGGTCGCCGGGACACCGGTTTTACGAGCAGTACTTC. Full variable domain (rest looked up from reference TRBV19 and TRBJ2-7): DGGITQSPKYLFRKEGQNVTLSCEQNLNHDAMYWYRQDPGQGLRLIYYSQIVNDFQKGDIAEGYSVSREKKESFPLTVTSAQKNPTAFYLCASRSPGHRFYEQYFGPGTRLTVT.

This clone was recorded a few times. V and J are TRBV2 and TRBJ1-6, with 9 bases lining up with TRBD1. The germline CDR1 and CDR2 sequences are SNHLY and FYNNEI. V shed 6 bases and J 6 bases; nucleotides not matched to a gene: 6. The CDR3 consists of 15 residues. The CDR3 nucleotides are TGTGCCAGCAGACAGGGGGCCTACACTAATTCACCCCTCCACTTT. It translates to CASRQGAYTNSPLHF. The full variable domain, completed using reference TRBV2 and TRBJ1-6, is EPEVTQTPSHQVTQMGQEVILRCVPISNHLYFYWYRQILGQKVEFLVSFYNNEISEKSEIFDDQFSVERPDGSNFTLKIRSTKLEDSAMYFCASRQGAYTNSPLHFGNGTRLTVT.

The V gene is TRBV21-1, the J gene TRBJ2-7; TRBD2 is the table's D call and was not checked against the DNA. TRBV21-1 is a recognized pseudogene. The CDR3 is 17 amino acids. For the CDR3, the DNA is TGTGCCAGCAGCACCCACCTCAAGCGGGAGCGCCTAGGGGAGCAGTACTTC. It encodes CASSTHLKRERLGEQYF.

A few counts support this clone. V gene TRBV10-1 combines with J gene TRBJ2-1, with 9 bases lining up with TRBD1. J gave up 6 bases and V 9 bases, and 0 bases lay outside the gene matches. Germline loops: CDR1 WNHNN, CDR2 SYGVQD (reference sequence). The CDR3 extends over 11 amino acids. CDR3 in DNA: TGCGCCAGGACAGGGGGCAATGAGCAGTTCTTC. Translating it yields CARTGGNEQFF.

On this clone: Other DNA sequences within the sample encode an identical CDR3. This chain uses TRBV28 with TRBJ1-3; D remains ambiguous. The CDR3 runs 12 residues. The V end was cut by 5 bases, the J end by 4 bases, with 6 bases between. Germline V gene data show CDR1 as MDHEN and CDR2 as SYDVKM. The CDR3 coding sequence is TGTGCCAGCAGTCTGAGAGGAAACACCATATATTTT. It is translated as CASSLRGNTIYF.

The chain combines TRBV7-9 with TRBJ2-1, with D perhaps matching TRBD2 (5 bases). CDR3 length equals 15 residues. Per the germline V gene, CDR1 is SEHNR and CDR2 is FQNEAQ (reference sequence). V was shortened by 1 base and J by 5 bases, with 12 bases between the two germline ends. The CDR3 spells CASSLGGSRNNEQFF. CDR3 sequence (DNA): TGTGCCAGCAGCTTAGGTGGGAGTCGGAACAATGAGCAGTTCTTC.

The chain is built from TRBV4-1 and TRBJ1-6; weak D call: TRBD1 (6 bases). In germline, CDR1 is MGHRA, CDR2 YSYEKL. The CDR3 runs 16 residues. The V and J ends lost 1 base and 7 bases respectively, with 14 bases between them. CDR3 bases: TGCGCCAGCAGCCAAGGCTGGGGGGGCGGAAATTCACCCCTCCACTTT. It codes for CASSQGWGGGNSPLHF.

V gene TRBV25-1 combines with J gene TRBJ2-2; tentatively, D is TRBD1 (6 bases). V dropped 7 bases and J dropped 4 bases, with 13 bases sitting between them. From germline, CDR1 is MGHDK and CDR2 SYGVNS. This CDR3 region has 14 residues. Here the CDR3 reads CASTDRDFTGELFF. For the CDR3, the DNA is TGTGCCAGCACGGACAGAGACTTCACCGGGGAGCTGTTTTTT. Looking up the rest from reference TRBV25-1 and TRBJ2-2 gives the full variable domain: EADIYQTPRYLVIGTGKKITLECSQTMGHDKMYWYQQDPGMELHLIHYSYGVNSTEKGDLSSESTVSRIRTEHFPLTLESARPSHTSQYLCASTDRDFTGELFFGEGSRLTVL.

V and J are TRBV19 and TRBJ2-1; D is possibly TRBD1 (5 bases). V lost 1 base, J lost 12 bases, and 13 bases lay in between. Germline V lookup: CDR1 LNHDA, CDR2 SQIVND (reference sequence). The CDR3 length is 13 residues. CDR3 DNA: TGTGCCAGTAGTATAGTTGCCAGGGATGGGCAGTTCTTC. Amino acids: CASSIVARDGQFF.

On this clone: Other DNA sequences in this sample translate to the same CDR3. The J gene is TRBJ2-2, the V gene TRBV29-1; 10 bases are a match to TRBD1. Trimming took 5 bases from V and 5 from J; bases not matched to a gene: 2. The V gene's germline CDR1 is SQVTM and CDR2 ANQGSEA. There are 13 residues in the CDR3. The DNA for the CDR3 is TGCAGCGTTCGGACAGGGGGAACCGGGGAGCTGTTTTTT. The encoded protein is CSVRTGGTGELFF.

This sequence joins TRBV7-2 and TRBJ2-1, with 11 nucleotides matching TRBD2. The CDR3 length is 15 residues. V shed 5 bases, J shed 4 bases, and the junction held 4 bases outside the gene matches. The V gene's germline CDR1 is SGHTA and CDR2 FQGNSA. CDR3 nucleotides: TGTGCCAGCAGCCCCGGGACTAGCGGTTACAATGAGCAGTTCTTC. This codes for CASSPGTSGYNEQFF.

This chain uses TRBV28 with TRBJ1-5, with D perhaps TRBD1 (5 bases). The germline V and J ends were trimmed by 10 bases and 2 bases, with 12 bases remaining between them. This CDR3 is built from 13 residues. CDR1 is MDHEN and CDR2 is SYDVKM in the germline V gene. The DNA for the CDR3 is TGTGCCACCCTCGACAGAGGCAATCAGCCCCAGCATTTT. Translating gives CATLDRGNQPQHF.

This chain joins TRBV7-3 and TRBJ1-2; D gene ambiguous. The CDR3 loop spans 14 amino acids. V was pared by 2 bases and J by 3 bases, with 10 bases between. Germline V lookup: CDR1 SGHTA, CDR2 FQGTGA. The CDR3 reads CASSLAGSDYGYTF. The CDR3 region has the DNA TGTGCCAGCAGCTTAGCGGGGTCGGACTATGGCTACACCTTC.

The chain is built from TRBV4-3 and TRBJ2-6; D call uncertain. V gave up 1 base and J gave up 0 bases, with 13 bases separating them. The CDR3 has 18 amino acids. CDR1 and CDR2 (germline): LGHNA, YSLEER. CDR3 sequence: CASSQGTASYSGANVLTF. CDR3 nucleotides: TGCGCCAGCAGCCAAGGAACAGCCAGTTACTCTGGGGCCAACGTCCTGACTTTC.

There are a few counts of this clone. The chain links TRBV27 to TRBJ1-5, with D possibly matching TRBD1 (5 bases). The CDR3 length is 14 residues. V lost 5 bases and J 4 bases, leaving 12 bases between the germline ends. Germline CDR1 MNHEY, CDR2 SMNVEV (reference sequence). The CDR3 loop reads CASSPRQYNQPQHF. The CDR3, as DNA: TGTGCCAGCAGTCCCCGACAGTATAATCAGCCCCAGCATTTT.

The chain joins TRBV19 to TRBJ1-1, with unresolved D. The V end lost 5 bases, the J end lost 1 base, and 17 bases lay between the germline ends. CDR3 length equals 16 residues. Germline-derived CDR1 and CDR2 are LNHDA and SQIVND (reference sequence). The CDR3: CASSYRNGDKNTEAFF. As DNA, the CDR3 is TGTGCCAGTAGTTATAGAAACGGGGATAAGAACACTGAAGCTTTCTTT.

This clone was counted a single time. This chain connects TRBV7-9 to TRBJ1-5, with 7 bases lining up with TRBD1. The V gene's germline CDR1 is SEHNR and CDR2 FQNEAQ (reference sequence). The ends lost 1 base at V and 3 bases at J; junction bases unmatched: 9. The CDR3 is 17 residues long. In DNA form, the CDR3 reads TGTGCCAGCAGCTTAGTAACTTCCGGGACAGACAATCAGCCCCAGCATTTT. It translates to CASSLVTSGTDNQPQHF.

This clone was found a few times. The V and J genes are TRBV27 and TRBJ2-1, with 10 bases fitting TRBD2. In germline, CDR1 is MNHEY, CDR2 SMNVEV (reference sequence). The CDR3 covers 16 residues. The V segment lost 7 bases and the J segment 6 bases; nucleotides outside the gene matches: 12. The CDR3 DNA sequence: TGTGCCAGCACCCTAGGCTCACTAGCGGGAAGCAATGAGCAGTTCTTC. Protein: CASTLGSLAGSNEQFF.

As regards this clone: The DNA is left out, because the CDR3 cannot be placed on it with certainty; the CDR3 is given as TCRdb lists it. This chain connects TRBV27 to TRBJ1-5. The CDR3 length equals 13 residues, ends included. Looked up from germline, CDR1 is MNHEY and CDR2 is SMNVEV (reference sequence). CDR3 in amino acids: CASSSSTRQPQHF.

This clone was counted only a few times. The chain recombines TRBV2 with TRBJ2-7, with 9 bases identical to TRBD2. The CDR3 totals 16 residues. V was pared by 1 base and J by 2 bases, with 6 bases of the junction left unmatched. Germline lookup yields CDR1 SNHLY and CDR2 FYNNEI. CDR3 nucleotide sequence: TGTGCCAGCAGTGAAGATTGGGCTAGCGGGACCTACGAGCAGTACTTC. Translated: CASSEDWASGTYEQYF.

The rearrangement uses TRBV7-8 and TRBJ1-2; D gene unclear. The CDR3 length is 16 residues. Germline CDR1 and CDR2: SGHVS and FQNEAQ. The V and J ends lost 5 bases and 4 bases respectively, with 20 bases between them. CDR3 nucleotide sequence: TGTGCCAGCAGCCCCCCCTCGACTCCCCGGGGCTATGGCTACACCTTC. The encoded protein is CASSPPSTPRGYGYTF.

V and J are TRBV12-5 and TRBJ2-2; 13 bases are a match to TRBD2. The CDR3 consists of 20 residues. V gave up 6 bases and J gave up 2 bases; unmatched junction bases: 15. Germline V gene sequence: CDR1 LGHNT, CDR2 FRNRAP. This CDR3 reads CASGYRRGLAGELNTGELFF. The CDR3 bases are TGTGCTAGTGGATATCGACGTGGACTAGCGGGAGAGCTAAACACCGGGGAGCTGTTTTTT.

The V and J genes are TRBV27 and TRBJ2-3; D gene uncertain. The V gene lost 3 bases and the J gene lost 6 bases, with 10 bases spanning the gap. Germline CDR1 is MNHEY and CDR2 is SMNVEV (reference sequence). The CDR3 sequence is 13 residues long. The chain's CDR3 is CASSFRALDTQYF. The CDR3, as DNA: TGTGCCAGCAGTTTTCGAGCACTGGATACGCAGTATTTT.

CDR3 protein: CASSYGTGGQEQYF. The CDR3 coding sequence is TGCGCCAGCAGCTACGGAACAGGGGGGCAAGAGCAGTACTTC. The chain links TRBV5-1 to TRBJ2-7; TRBD1 agrees at 8 bases. This CDR3 contains 14 residues. The trim removed 3 bases at V and 7 bases at J, leaving 9 bases unmatched. Germline V gene lookup returns CDR1 SGHRS and CDR2 YFSETQ.

This clone was counted a few times. This rearrangement joins TRBV5-1 to TRBJ1-1, with 10 bases that match TRBD1. From germline, CDR1 is SGHRS and CDR2 YFSETQ. CDR3 length: 17 residues. The V gene end was trimmed by 0 bases and the J gene end by 1 base; junction bases not matched to a gene: 6. DNA for the CDR3: TGCGCCAGCAGCTTGGGGACAGGGGGGAGTACGAACACTGAAGCTTTCTTT. Translating gives CASSLGTGGSTNTEAFF. Together with reference TRBV5-1 and TRBJ1-1, the CDR3 gives the full variable domain: KAGVTQTPRYLIKTRGQQVTLSCSPISGHRSVSWYQQTPGQGLQFLFEYFSETQRNKGNFPGRFSGRQFSNSRSEMNVSTLELGDSALYLCASSLGTGGSTNTEAFFGQGTRLTVV.

The chain employs TRBV4-3 and TRBJ1-3; D might be TRBD1 (6 bases). Germline CDR1 reads LGHNA; CDR2 reads YSLEER. V lost 1 base, J lost 0 bases, and 13 bases lay in between. The CDR3 is 17 residues long. DNA for the CDR3: TGCGCCAGCAGCCAAGTTACAGGGCCCAACTCTGGAAACACCATATATTTT. Translating it yields CASSQVTGPNSGNTIYF.